These T cell receptor beta chains were read from a single sample in a study of blood T cell repertoires in COVID-19. The table came from immunoSEQ multiplex PCR; TCRdb's copy has only in-frame clones and leaves some out. The data show more than 250,000 clones, approximately 82% seen once. The sequencing sample was made of peripheral blood. The receptors shown here come from a woman aged 50 to 60 with acute or convalescent COVID-19. The CDR3 runs from the conserved cysteine through the conserved F or W. Fields, in order: J gene, clone size, D gene, V gene, CDR3 DNA, CDR3 protein. The D gene is left open where the match is weak. Where a row states a size, it is once, few, many or the class of an expanded clone; other rows omit it.

j_call: TRBJ1-4
clone_size: .
d_call: .
v_call: TRBV12-3/TRBV12-4
cdr3_nt: TGTGCCAGCAAGAGCAGGGTTGGTGAAAAACTGTTTTTT
cdr3_aa: CASKSRVGEKLFF

j_call: TRBJ2-6
clone_size: .
d_call: .
v_call: TRBV5-6
cdr3_nt: TGTGCCAGCAGCTTGACCGGCAGGGCTACCTCTGGGGCCAACGTCCTGACTTTC
cdr3_aa: CASSLTGRATSGANVLTF

j_call: TRBJ1-3
clone_size: .
d_call: .
v_call: TRBV29-1
cdr3_nt: TGCAGCGTGGGAGGACACGGTCTCGGAAACACCATATATTTT
cdr3_aa: CSVGGHGLGNTIYF

j_call: TRBJ2-1
clone_size: once
d_call: .
v_call: TRBV11-2
cdr3_nt: TGTGCCAGCAGCTTAGATCGTATCGGGGAGCAGTTCTTC
cdr3_aa: CASSLDRIGEQFF

j_call: TRBJ1-3
clone_size: .
d_call: .
v_call: TRBV12-5
cdr3_nt: TGTGCTAGTGGTCCGAGCTCTGGAAACACCATATATTTT
cdr3_aa: CASGPSSGNTIYF

j_call: TRBJ1-1
clone_size: few
d_call: .
v_call: TRBV29-1
cdr3_nt: TGCAGCGTTGTTTCCGGTAACACTGAAGCTTTCTTT
cdr3_aa: CSVVSGNTEAFF

j_call: TRBJ1-6
clone_size: once
d_call: .
v_call: TRBV18
cdr3_nt: TGTGCCAGCTCACCGAGGACGGAGGGAGCTAATTCACCCCTCCACTTT
cdr3_aa: CASSPRTEGANSPLHF

j_call: TRBJ2-2
clone_size: few
d_call: TRBD2
v_call: TRBV19
cdr3_nt: TGTGCCAGTAGCCGGGGGACTAGCGGGAGAATTTCCGGGGAGCTGTTTTTT
cdr3_aa: CASSRGTSGRISGELFF

j_call: TRBJ1-5
clone_size: few
d_call: .
v_call: TRBV4-1
cdr3_nt: TGCGCCAGCAGCCAAGTCGTGCAGGGGCTCAATCAGCCCCAGCATTTT
cdr3_aa: CASSQVVQGLNQPQHF

j_call: TRBJ1-6
clone_size: .
d_call: .
v_call: TRBV6-5
cdr3_nt: TGTGCCAGCACGCGGGGTAATTCACCCCTCCACTTT
cdr3_aa: CASTRGNSPLHF

j_call: TRBJ2-4
clone_size: .
d_call: TRBD1
v_call: TRBV27
cdr3_nt: TGTGCCAGCACGACAGGGGCGTCCGGCAGGGTCAAAAACATTCAGTACTTC
cdr3_aa: CASTTGASGRVKNIQYF

j_call: TRBJ2-3
clone_size: .
d_call: .
v_call: TRBV7-2
cdr3_nt: TGTGCCAGCAGCTTAGTTTCTTACGGAGATACGCAGTATTTT
cdr3_aa: CASSLVSYGDTQYF

j_call: TRBJ1-2
clone_size: .
d_call: TRBD1
v_call: TRBV5-6
cdr3_nt: TGTGCCAGCAGCTTCGGGACAGGGACCAGCATTTATGGCTACACCTTC
cdr3_aa: CASSFGTGTSIYGYTF

j_call: TRBJ2-3
clone_size: once
d_call: TRBD2
v_call: TRBV24-1
cdr3_nt: TGTGCCACCAGTGAACATAGCGGGGGGAACACAGATACGCAGTATTTT
cdr3_aa: CATSEHSGGNTDTQYF

j_call: TRBJ2-5
clone_size: .
d_call: TRBD1
v_call: TRBV2
cdr3_nt: TGTGCCAGCAGTATTGACAGGGGCCAAGAGACCCAGTACTTC
cdr3_aa: CASSIDRGQETQYF

j_call: TRBJ2-7
clone_size: .
d_call: TRBD1
v_call: TRBV27
cdr3_nt: TGTGCCAGCAGCATGGACAGGGCGAGGGGCGAGCAGTACTTC
cdr3_aa: CASSMDRARGEQYF

j_call: TRBJ2-2
clone_size: .
d_call: TRBD1
v_call: TRBV5-4
cdr3_nt: TGTGCCAGCAGCCGCGACAGGGGTACCGGGGAGCTGTTTTTT
cdr3_aa: CASSRDRGTGELFF

j_call: TRBJ2-5
clone_size: .
d_call: TRBD2
v_call: TRBV5-4
cdr3_nt: TGTGCCAGCAGCTTGGATAGCGGGGTCGGGGAGACCCAGTACTTC
cdr3_aa: CASSLDSGVGETQYF

j_call: TRBJ1-5
clone_size: few
d_call: .
v_call: TRBV12-3/TRBV12-4
cdr3_nt: TGTGCCAGCAGTTTGACGGGTCAGCCCCAGCATTTT
cdr3_aa: CASSLTGQPQHF

j_call: TRBJ1-5
clone_size: .
d_call: .
v_call: TRBV9
cdr3_nt: TGTGCCAGCAGCGTAGCCCAGAGCAATCAGCCCCAGCATTTT
cdr3_aa: CASSVAQSNQPQHF

j_call: TRBJ2-1
clone_size: .
d_call: TRBD2
v_call: TRBV6-5
cdr3_nt: TGTGCCAGCTCCAAGGGACTAGGGGCTTACAATGAGCAGTTCTTC
cdr3_aa: CASSKGLGAYNEQFF

j_call: TRBJ1-2
clone_size: .
d_call: .
v_call: TRBV18
cdr3_nt: TGTGCCAGCTCACTGTCATCACAGGGTTCCGAACGGCCCTATGGCTACACCTTC
cdr3_aa: CASSLSSQGSERPYGYTF

j_call: TRBJ1-2
clone_size: .
d_call: .
v_call: TRBV5-1
cdr3_nt: TGCGCCAGCAGCTCACAGGGCTATGGCTACACCTTC
cdr3_aa: CASSSQGYGYTF

j_call: TRBJ1-1
clone_size: .
d_call: TRBD1
v_call: TRBV6-5
cdr3_nt: TGTGCCAGCCGTAGACAGGGTGGTGGGGCTGAAGCTTTCTTT
cdr3_aa: CASRRQGGGAEAFF

j_call: TRBJ2-3
clone_size: .
d_call: TRBD2
v_call: TRBV24-1
cdr3_nt: TGTGCCACCAGGGCTAGCGGATACACAGATACGCAGTATTTT
cdr3_aa: CATRASGYTDTQYF

j_call: TRBJ1-1
clone_size: .
d_call: .
v_call: TRBV11-1
cdr3_nt: TGTGCCAGCAGCTTAAGGCGGGACTCGGGAGCTTTCTTT
cdr3_aa: CASSLRRDSGAFF

j_call: TRBJ1-2
clone_size: .
d_call: .
v_call: TRBV3-1/TRBV3-2
cdr3_nt: TGTGCCAGCAGCCCCCTGAGGTTAACCTATGGCTACACCTTC
cdr3_aa: CASSPLRLTYGYTF

j_call: TRBJ2-1
clone_size: .
d_call: TRBD1
v_call: TRBV7-8
cdr3_nt: TGTGCCAGCAGCTCGGACAGGGGGACCTACAATGAGCAGTTCTTC
cdr3_aa: CASSSDRGTYNEQFF

j_call: TRBJ2-2
clone_size: .
d_call: TRBD2
v_call: TRBV6-2/TRBV6-3
cdr3_nt: TGTGCCAGCAGTTACGGACTAGCGGGGGCAGCCGGGGAGCTGTTTTTT
cdr3_aa: CASSYGLAGAAGELFF

j_call: TRBJ2-5
clone_size: once
d_call: TRBD1
v_call: TRBV3-1/TRBV3-2
cdr3_nt: TGTGCCAGCAGCCAGACAGGGAAAGAGACCCAGTACTTC
cdr3_aa: CASSQTGKETQYF

j_call: TRBJ1-2
clone_size: once
d_call: .
v_call: TRBV27
cdr3_nt: TGTGCCAGCAGTCTCGACAGAAACTATGGCTACACCTTC
cdr3_aa: CASSLDRNYGYTF

j_call: TRBJ2-7
clone_size: .
d_call: .
v_call: TRBV21-1
cdr3_nt: TGTGCCAGCAACCCAAGTGGACAGCGATGCTACGAGCAGTACTTC
cdr3_aa: CASNPSGQRCYEQYF

j_call: TRBJ1-4
clone_size: .
d_call: TRBD1
v_call: TRBV29-1
cdr3_nt: TGCAGCGTGGGGGGACAGCCGAATGAAAAACTGTTTTTT
cdr3_aa: CSVGGQPNEKLFF

j_call: TRBJ1-4
clone_size: once
d_call: .
v_call: TRBV5-6
cdr3_nt: TGTGCCAGCAGCTTGCGATGGGCGATTAATGAAAAACTGTTTTTT
cdr3_aa: CASSLRWAINEKLFF

j_call: TRBJ2-3
clone_size: .
d_call: TRBD1
v_call: TRBV5-1
cdr3_nt: TGCGCCAGCGAATGGACAGGGGGCACAGATACGCAGTATTTT
cdr3_aa: CASEWTGGTDTQYF

j_call: TRBJ1-5
clone_size: .
d_call: .
v_call: TRBV29-1
cdr3_nt: TGCAGCGTTGTAGGGTCCGGCGGGGTAGTGGACAATCAGCCCCAGCATTTT
cdr3_aa: CSVVGSGGVVDNQPQHF

j_call: TRBJ2-1
clone_size: .
d_call: .
v_call: TRBV5-1
cdr3_nt: TGCGCCAGCAGCTCCGCGGGGTGGGGCAATGAGCAGTTCTTC
cdr3_aa: CASSSAGWGNEQFF

j_call: TRBJ1-6
clone_size: .
d_call: TRBD1
v_call: TRBV6-6
cdr3_nt: TGTGCCAGCAGCTCTTACGGGGGACAGGGGCCCAAGGATAATTCACCCCTCCACTTT
cdr3_aa: CASSSYGGQGPKDNSPLHF